One and the same sample provided the 30 T cell receptor beta chains below, sequenced in a study of PD-1 blockade in mismatch repair-deficient tumors. Sequenced by immunoSEQ multiplex PCR; TCRdb stores in-frame clones only, minus some. The table has approximately 60,000 clones, 88% seen once. The source was peripheral blood, collected 52 weeks after starting pembrolizumab. The receptor set was obtained from an adult with mismatch repair-deficient cancer.

The chain combines TRBV5-4 with TRBJ2-7; 8 bases match TRBD1. The germline V gene encodes CDR1 SGHNT and CDR2 YYREEE (reference sequence). CDR3 length: 16 amino acids. V lost 2 bases to trimming and J lost 4 bases; unmatched junction nucleotides: 11. The CDR3 DNA follows: TGTGCCAGCAGCTTAGGTATGGGACAGGAAGTTTACGAGCAGTACTTC. As protein: CASSLGMGQEVYEQYF.

The chain combines TRBV6-5 with TRBJ1-5; 8 nucleotides match TRBD1. Germline CDR1 is MNHEY and CDR2 is SVGAGI. The ends lost 5 bases at V and 4 bases at J; junction bases unmatched: 4. The CDR3 has 14 residues. The CDR3 reads CASSRGQANQPQHF. The CDR3 DNA is TGTGCCAGCAGTCGGGGACAGGCAAATCAGCCCCAGCATTTT.

The V call is TRBV6-5, the J call TRBJ2-7, with 11 bases lining up with TRBD2. The J segment lost 3 bases and the V segment lost 6 bases, leaving 7 bases of the junction unmatched. The CDR3 runs 15 residues. Per germline, CDR1 MNHEY and CDR2 SVGAGI. The CDR3 protein is CASSGGTSGLYEQYF. CDR3 in DNA: TGTGCCAGCAGCGGGGGGACTAGCGGTCTCTACGAGCAGTACTTC.

The chain joins TRBV11-3 to TRBJ2-7; D could derive from TRBD1 or TRBD2 (5 bases each). Germline V gene data show CDR1 as SGHNT and CDR2 as YENEEA. The CDR3 runs 14 residues. Deletions cut 1 base from V and 4 bases from J, with 11 bases between. The CDR3 protein is CASSLVVWGYEQYF. The CDR3 region has the DNA TGTGCCAGCAGCTTAGTTGTCTGGGGGTACGAGCAGTACTTC.

The chain carries TRBV4-3 and TRBJ2-7; no firm D call. Deletions cut 0 bases from V and 2 bases from J, with 11 bases between. CDR3 length equals 15 residues. In germline, CDR1 is LGHNA, CDR2 YSLEER. In DNA, the CDR3 is TGCGCCAGCAGCCAAGATCTTAGGAGAACCTACGAGCAGTACTTC. Encoded protein: CASSQDLRRTYEQYF.

On this clone itself: Mismatch with germline at one junction end may stem from a read error. The chain employs TRBV25-1 and TRBJ1-3, with D possibly TRBD1 on 5 matching bases. Germline values: CDR1 MGHDK, CDR2 SYGVNS. The CDR3 covers 18 residues. The CDR3 reads CASSSINPGTWRGDTIYF. The CDR3 DNA follows: TGTGCCAGCAGTAGTATAAATCCCGGGACTTGGCGTGGAGACACCATATATTTT.

The chain employs TRBV13 and TRBJ2-1; D is perhaps TRBD1 (6 bases). The V and J ends lost 5 bases and 1 base respectively, with 12 bases between them. The CDR3 sequence is 15 residues long. Germline V lookup: CDR1 PRHDT, CDR2 FYEKMQ (reference sequence). The CDR3 region is CASSHRTASYNEQFF. CDR3 nucleotide sequence: TGTGCCAGCAGCCATCGGACAGCTTCCTACAATGAGCAGTTCTTC.

The rearrangement uses TRBV6-5 and TRBJ2-3; possible D gene TRBD2, 7 bases. V was shortened by 4 bases and J by 1 base, with 12 bases between the two germline ends. The CDR3 totals 15 residues. Germline-derived CDR1 and CDR2 are MNHEY and SVGAGI. CDR3 amino acids: CASSWGGIGTDTQYF. CDR3 DNA sequence: TGTGCCAGCAGTTGGGGGGGCATAGGCACAGATACGCAGTATTTT.

In DNA form, the CDR3 reads TGTGCCAGCAGTTTTTTAGCGGGAGGACCAGATACGCAGTATTTT. It translates to CASSFLAGGPDTQYF. The rearrangement joins TRBV27 to TRBJ2-3, with TRBD2 matching 10 bases. This CDR3 is built from 15 residues. Germline CDR1 and CDR2: MNHEY and SMNVEV (reference sequence). J gave up 4 bases and V 3 bases, and 4 bases lay outside the gene matches.

The V and J genes are TRBV10-2 and TRBJ1-5, with D maybe TRBD1 (5 bases). Trimming shortened V by 4 bases and J by 7 bases, and 14 bases separated the two germline ends. Germline V gives CDR1 WSHSY, CDR2 SAAADI. This CDR3 contains 14 residues. The CDR3 is CASSVGQILQPQHF. In DNA, the CDR3 is TGCGCCAGCAGTGTCGGACAAATCTTACAGCCCCAGCATTTT.

The chain recombines TRBV28 with TRBJ1-5, with D tentatively TRBD1 (5 bases). Trimming took 3 bases from V and 3 from J, leaving 18 bases between them. The CDR3 is made up of 17 amino acids. Germline CDR1 MDHEN, CDR2 SYDVKM. DNA for the CDR3: TGTGCCAGCAGTTTCTACCCACTACAGGCGTACAATCAGCCCCAGCATTTT. It specifies CASSFYPLQAYNQPQHF. The whole variable domain, remainder taken from reference TRBV28 and TRBJ1-5, is DVKVTQSSRYLVKRTGEKVFLECVQDMDHENMFWYRQDPGLGLRLIYFSYDVKMKEKGDIPEGYSVSREKKERFSLILESASTNQTSMYLCASSFYPLQAYNQPQHFGDGTRLSIL.

The chain is built from TRBV9 and TRBJ1-1, with D unresolved. In germline, CDR1 is SGDLS, CDR2 YYNGEE. This CDR3 is 13 amino acids long. The V end was cut by 4 bases, the J end by 6 bases, with 13 bases between. The CDR3 sequence is CASSQGSSAEAFF. Written as DNA, the CDR3 is TGTGCCAGCAGCCAAGGGAGCAGCGCTGAAGCTTTCTTT.

The rearrangement joins TRBV19 to TRBJ2-5; possible D gene TRBD1, 5 bases. Germline loops: CDR1 LNHDA, CDR2 SQIVND (reference sequence). The CDR3 loop spans 13 amino acids. Trimming stripped 3 bases from V and 2 bases from J, with 7 bases between. The CDR3 region has the DNA TGTGCCAGTAGTATGGGGCTGCAAGAGACCCAGTACTTC. Encoded protein: CASSMGLQETQYF.

This chain links TRBV27 with TRBJ2-7, with 8 bases matching TRBD2. The CDR3 contains 16 residues. With 7 bases clipped from V and 2 bases from J, the junction kept 13 bases outside the gene matches. Germline lookup yields CDR1 MNHEY and CDR2 SMNVEV (reference sequence). CDR3 residues: CASTQLVPGGAYEQYF. CDR3 coding DNA: TGTGCCAGCACCCAACTCGTTCCGGGGGGGGCCTACGAGCAGTACTTC.

J is TRBJ1-2 and V is TRBV4-3; the D is unclear. The CDR3 covers 15 residues. Germline V CDR1 and CDR2: LGHNA, YSLEER. Trimming stripped 0 bases from V and 4 bases from J, with 12 bases between. The CDR3 is CASSQDSASSYGYTF. The DNA of the CDR3 is TGCGCCAGCAGCCAAGATTCCGCCTCATCCTATGGCTACACCTTC.

There are a few counts of this clone. The chain recombines TRBV19 with TRBJ1-5, with 9 bases lining up with TRBD1. Germline V CDR1 and CDR2: LNHDA, SQIVND (reference sequence). Germline trimming cut 5 bases from V and 4 bases from J; bases unmatched to any gene: 6. This CDR3 has 15 residues. This CDR3 is CASSAGQGVNQPQHF. CDR3 nucleotide sequence: TGTGCCAGTAGTGCGGGACAGGGTGTAAATCAGCCCCAGCATTTT.

This chain joins TRBV28 and TRBJ1-5, with D unresolved. V gave up 6 bases and J gave up 5 bases, with 14 bases separating them. This CDR3 contains 14 residues. CDR1 is MDHEN, CDR2 SYDVKM, per germline. The CDR3: CASRAPGWDQPQHF. CDR3 DNA sequence: TGTGCCAGCAGGGCTCCAGGTTGGGATCAGCCCCAGCATTTT.

The CDR3, as DNA: TGCGCCAGCAGCCGGTCCGGTCTAGCGGGAGGGCTCTACAATGAGCAGTTCTTC. This codes for CASSRSGLAGGLYNEQFF. This rearrangement joins TRBV5-1 to TRBJ2-1; TRBD2 matches 12 bases. The CDR3 has 18 residues. CDR1 SGHRS and CDR2 YFSETQ come from the germline V gene. V gave up 4 bases and J gave up 3 bases; unmatched junction bases: 11. Combining the CDR3 with reference TRBV5-1 and TRBJ2-1 gives the whole variable domain KAGVTQTPRYLIKTRGQQVTLSCSPISGHRSVSWYQQTPGQGLQFLFEYFSETQRNKGNFPGRFSGRQFSNSRSEMNVSTLELGDSALYLCASSRSGLAGGLYNEQFFGPGTRLTVL.

The rearrangement uses TRBV4-1 and TRBJ2-7, with 13 bases aligning to TRBD2. CDR1 is MGHRA and CDR2 is YSYEKL in the germline V gene. J was trimmed by 0 bases and V by 0 bases; bases with no gene match: 8. The CDR3 covers 19 residues. CDR3 loop: CASSQEGGLAGLSSYEQYF. The CDR3 DNA reads TGCGCCAGCAGCCAAGAAGGGGGACTAGCGGGACTCAGCTCCTACGAGCAGTACTTC.

This chain joins TRBV7-3 and TRBJ2-1; tentative D call: TRBD2 (6 bases). Germline V gene sequence: CDR1 SGHTA, CDR2 FQGTGA. The CDR3 has 15 residues. V gave up 3 bases and J gave up 5 bases, with 14 bases separating them. In DNA, the CDR3 is TGTGCCAGCAGCTTGCGGACTGGGGGGAACAATGAGCAGTTCTTC. Protein: CASSLRTGGNNEQFF.

This chain joins TRBV2 and TRBJ2-1; D gene unclear. The V and J ends lost 0 bases and 9 bases respectively, with 15 bases between them. The CDR3 is 15 amino acids. Germline values: CDR1 SNHLY, CDR2 FYNNEI. CDR3 protein: CASSEAPPSRSEQFF. The CDR3 nucleotides read TGTGCCAGCAGTGAAGCCCCGCCGTCAAGATCTGAGCAGTTCTTC.

This clone was counted a single time. The J gene is TRBJ1-1, the V gene TRBV5-6; the match to TRBD1 covers 7 bases. The V gene end was trimmed by 3 bases and the J gene end by 11 bases; junction bases not matched to a gene: 13. The germline CDR1 and CDR2 sequences are SGHDT and YYEEEE. This CDR3 comprises 14 residues. The CDR3 sequence: CASSSQRGGLLAFF. CDR3 DNA sequence: TGTGCCAGCAGCTCCCAGCGAGGGGGCCTCTTGGCTTTCTTT.

V gene TRBV13 combines with J gene TRBJ1-3; tentatively, D is TRBD1 (5 bases). V was clipped by 4 bases and J by 3 bases, with 19 bases between them. CDR1 is PRHDT, CDR2 FYEKMQ, per germline (reference sequence). The CDR3 contains 17 residues. The CDR3 protein is CASSSSFQGIGGNTIYF. In DNA form, the CDR3 reads TGTGCCAGCAGCTCCTCCTTTCAGGGAATTGGTGGAAACACCATATATTTT.

The chain joins TRBV5-4 to TRBJ2-3; 9 nucleotides align to TRBD2. This CDR3 has 15 amino acids. CDR1 is SGHNT, CDR2 YYREEE, per germline (reference sequence). With V trimmed by 0 bases and J by 3 bases, 2 bases remained unmatched. The CDR3 sequence: CASSLGLADTDTQYF. CDR3 sequence (DNA): TGTGCCAGCAGCTTGGGACTAGCGGATACAGATACGCAGTATTTT.

The chain employs TRBV10-1 and TRBJ2-4; TRBD2 matches 11 bases. With 10 bases clipped from V and 2 bases from J, the junction kept 10 bases outside the gene matches. The CDR3 sequence is 16 residues long. CDR1 and CDR2 (germline): WNHNN, SYGVQD (reference sequence). In DNA, the CDR3 is TGCGCCAACAAAACTAGCGGGAGATGGACCAAAAACATTCAGTACTTC. Translated: CANKTSGRWTKNIQYF.

This chain links TRBV5-1 with TRBJ2-7, with TRBD1 identical over 9 bases. The germline CDR1 and CDR2 sequences are SGHRS and YFSETQ. J was trimmed by 4 bases and V by 4 bases; bases with no gene match: 6. This CDR3 has 14 residues. CDR3 protein: CASSIGQGSYEQYF. The CDR3 DNA is TGCGCCAGCAGCATAGGACAGGGGTCGTACGAGCAGTACTTC.

The chain combines TRBV5-5 with TRBJ2-7; no reliable D call. V was trimmed by 0 bases and J by 2 bases, leaving 6 bases between them. CDR3 size: 13 residues. Germline CDR1 and CDR2: SGHKS and YYEKEE (reference sequence). Written as DNA, the CDR3 is TGTGCCAGCAGCTTGGCAGTAACCTACGAGCAGTACTTC. This encodes CASSLAVTYEQYF. The full variable domain, completed using reference TRBV5-5 and TRBJ2-7, is DAGVTQSPTHLIKTRGQQVTLRCSPISGHKSVSWYQQVLGQGPQFIFQYYEKEERGRGNFPDRFSARQFPNYSSELNVNALLLGDSALYLCASSLAVTYEQYFGPGTRLTVT.

In its sample, this clone was seen once. The chain couples TRBV27 to TRBJ2-1; D gene unclear. This CDR3 is built from 13 residues. The germline V and J ends were trimmed by 0 bases and 9 bases, with 9 bases remaining between them. CDR1 MNHEY and CDR2 SMNVEV come from the germline V gene (reference sequence). The CDR3 bases are TGTGCCAGCAGTTTATCTAGTGTTTCTGAGCAGTTCTTC. Residues: CASSLSSVSEQFF.

The chain recombines TRBV6-5 with TRBJ2-7; the D is unclear. The CDR3 loop spans 12 amino acids. Germline V gene lookup returns CDR1 MNHEY and CDR2 SVGAGI. Trimming left V 5 bases short and J 5 bases short, with 10 bases between. CDR3 in amino acids: CASSPQNDEQYF. DNA for the CDR3: TGTGCCAGCAGTCCTCAGAATGACGAGCAGTACTTC.

The chain is built from TRBV7-8 and TRBJ2-7, with 7 nucleotides matching TRBD1. CDR1 is SGHVS and CDR2 is FQNEAQ in the germline V gene. This CDR3 region has 15 residues. The J segment lost 1 base and the V segment lost 2 bases, leaving 5 bases of the junction unmatched. The CDR3 nucleotides read TGTGCCAGCAGCTTATTTCGGGACAGATCCTACGAGCAGTACTTC. Translation gives CASSLFRDRSYEQYF.